The 29 T cell receptor beta chains reported below all come from one sample, sequenced in a study of T-cell memory formation after mild COVID-19. Each CDR3 protein is one row after TCRdb ran MiXCR on the 5' RACE reads. The table has approximately 570,000 distinct CDR3 sequences, under 20% seen once; the top ten hold around 13%. The sequenced material came from PBMCs or a T cell subset sorted from them (not recorded which). The receptors here all came from an adult woman who had mild COVID-19 (a few samples of this study predate the infection). Cell type and time point are not known.

The table lists this clonotype with a few counts. V is TRBV12-3 or TRBV12-4 and J is TRBJ2-7; 10 bases are a match to TRBD1. This CDR3 region has 14 residues. Trimming cost V 4 bases and J 4 bases; bases outside gene matches: 4. CDR3 sequence (DNA): TGTGCCAGCAGTTCGACAGGGGGCCAGTACGAGCAGTACTTC. This codes for CASSSTGGQYEQYF.

The CDR3 DNA is TGTGCCAGCAGTGAGGACAGCGACACTGAAGCTTTCTTT. It specifies CASSEDSDTEAFF. The J gene is TRBJ1-1, the V gene TRBV2; D possibly corresponds to TRBD1 (6 bases). The CDR3 has 13 amino acids. Germline CDR1 is SNHLY and CDR2 is FYNNEI. Trimming took off 3 bases at V and 3 bases at J, with 8 bases between the two ends. Filled out from reference TRBV2 and TRBJ1-1, the complete variable domain reads EPEVTQTPSHQVTQMGQEVILRCVPISNHLYFYWYRQILGQKVEFLVSFYNNEISEKSEIFDDQFSVERPDGSNFTLKIRSTKLEDSAMYFCASSEDSDTEAFFGQGTRLTVV.

The chain carries TRBV2 and TRBJ2-5; no firm D call. Trimming cost V 8 bases and J 3 bases, with 16 bases left between them. The germline V gene has CDR1 SNHLY and CDR2 FYNNEI. This CDR3 spans 14 amino acids. The CDR3 nucleotides read TGTGCCAGCCTTCCTAGGGCACGCGAAGAGACCCAGTACTTC. Translation gives CASLPRAREETQYF.

This sequence joins TRBV6-6 and TRBJ2-7; D gene uncertain. Trimming stripped 8 bases from V and 2 bases from J, with 10 bases between. Germline V gives CDR1 MNHNY, CDR2 SVGAGI (reference sequence). The CDR3 has 12 amino acids. The CDR3 region is CASHTYAYEQYF. The CDR3 nucleotides read TGTGCCAGCCATACGTACGCCTACGAGCAGTACTTC.

This clonotype was counted only a few times. The V and J genes are TRBV7-9 and TRBJ1-3; no firm D call. Germline V gene data show CDR1 as SEHNR and CDR2 as FQNEAQ (reference sequence). There are 15 residues in the CDR3. V gave up 5 bases and J gave up 0 bases, with 11 bases separating them. The CDR3 loop reads CASSTLTVSGNTIYF. CDR3 nucleotides: TGTGCCAGCAGCACCCTGACGGTCTCTGGAAACACCATATATTTT.

This rearrangement joins TRBV7-2 to TRBJ2-3, with unresolved D. Germline CDR1 SGHTA, CDR2 FQGNSA. Deletions cut 3 bases from V and 1 base from J, with 11 bases between. The CDR3 extends over 15 amino acids. CDR3 region: CASSFGFLGTDTQYF. CDR3 sequence (DNA): TGTGCCAGCAGCTTTGGCTTCTTGGGCACAGATACGCAGTATTTT.

As to this clonotype: One end of the junction fails to match germline, which may point to a read error. The J gene is TRBJ2-2, the V gene TRBV7-7; 7 positions match TRBD1. The CDR3 is made up of 14 amino acids. Germline V gene lookup returns CDR1 SSHAT and CDR2 FNYEAQ (reference sequence). The CDR3 spells CASSHDRDTGELFF. In nucleotides, the CDR3 is TGTGCTAGCAGCCATGACAGGGACACCGGGGAGCTGTTTTTT. The entire variable domain, with the rest obtained from reference TRBV7-7 and TRBJ2-2, is as follows: GAGVSQSPRYKVTKRGQDVTLRCDPISSHATLYWYQQALGQGPEFLTYFNYEAQPDKSGLPSDRFSAERPEGSISTLTIQRTEQRDSAMYRCASSHDRDTGELFFGEGSRLTVL.

This chain joins TRBV6-5 and TRBJ2-1, with D possibly matching TRBD2 (5 bases). With 1 base removed from V and 0 bases from J, the gap between germline ends came to 7 bases. The CDR3 spans 15 residues. Germline V gives CDR1 MNHEY, CDR2 SVGAGI. Here the CDR3 reads CASSYFGSSYNEQFF. DNA for the CDR3: TGTGCCAGCAGTTACTTTGGGAGCTCCTACAATGAGCAGTTCTTC.

CDR3 region: CASSLGRVVYEQYF. CDR3 nucleotides: TGTGCCAGCAGTTTGGGCAGGGTGGTCTACGAGCAGTACTTC. This chain connects TRBV12-3 or TRBV12-4 to TRBJ2-7, with D maybe TRBD1 (5 bases). Trimming took 3 bases from V and 3 from J, leaving 12 bases between them. CDR3 size: 14 residues.

This clonotype showed up just a few times. The J gene is TRBJ2-3, the V gene TRBV5-1; 8 nucleotides match TRBD2. CDR3 length equals 19 residues. Germline lookup yields CDR1 SGHRS and CDR2 YFSETQ. The V segment lost 0 bases and the J segment 14 bases; nucleotides outside the gene matches: 26. CDR3 sequence: CASSLARTRSGRGGPTWYF. The CDR3 bases are TGCGCCAGCAGCTTGGCCCGAACACGCTCTGGCCGGGGGGGCCCTACGTGGTATTTT.

CDR3 protein: CASSLGGAGGEQFF. The CDR3 DNA follows: TGTGCCAGCAGCTTAGGGGGTGCAGGGGGCGAGCAGTTCTTC. The chain has TRBV7-2 and TRBJ2-1; 8 bases agree with TRBD1. The junction had 6 bases not matched to a gene; V was cut back by 1 base and J by 10 bases. Germline CDR1 SGHTA, CDR2 FQGNSA. The CDR3 spans 14 residues.

The V gene is TRBV9, the J gene TRBJ2-5; a weak D match, TRBD1 (6 bases). The CDR3 is made up of 16 amino acids. CDR1 and CDR2 (germline): SGDLS, YYNGEE. Trimming removed 2 bases from V and 2 bases from J, with 16 bases in between. CDR3 protein: CASSVIGTLSQETQYF. In DNA form, the CDR3 reads TGTGCCAGCAGCGTTATCGGGACACTTTCTCAAGAGACCCAGTACTTC.

This clonotype was seen just once. The chain is built from TRBV20-1 and TRBJ1-2; D is unresolved. Germline V CDR1 and CDR2: DFQATT, SNEGSKA (reference sequence). CDR3 size: 11 residues. V lost 3 bases to trimming and J lost 8 bases, with 10 bases between them. The CDR3 DNA sequence: TGCAGTGCTAGCCCTCTCAGGGGCTACACCTTC. Amino acid sequence: CSASPLRGYTF.

The V and J genes are TRBV30 and TRBJ1-5; D might be TRBD1 (5 bases). The CDR3 covers 18 residues. Trimming shortened V by 0 bases and J by 0 bases, and 18 bases separated the two germline ends. Germline V gives CDR1 GTSNPN, CDR2 SVGIG (reference sequence). In nucleotides, the CDR3 is TGTGCCTGGAGTGTCCTCGGAGGGGCCTTGGATAGCAATCAGCCCCAGCATTTT. This gives the protein CAWSVLGGALDSNQPQHF. The complete variable domain, with remaining parts taken from reference TRBV30 and TRBJ1-5, reads SQTIHQWPATLVQPVGSPLSLECTVEGTSNPNLYWYRQAAGRGLQLLFYSVGIGQISSEVPQNLSASRPQDRQFILSSKKLLLSDSGFYLCAWSVLGGALDSNQPQHFGDGTRLSIL.

The rearrangement links TRBV5-1 to TRBJ1-2; D gene unclear. Germline assignment: CDR1 SGHRS and CDR2 YFSETQ. Trimming removed 4 bases at V and 7 bases at J, with 17 bases between. The CDR3 covers 14 residues. In DNA form, the CDR3 reads TGCGCCAGCAGCGATCCCCCGACGCGGGGTGGCTACACCTTC. Residues: CASSDPPTRGGYTF. Drawing the rest from reference TRBV5-1 and TRBJ1-2, the complete variable domain is KAGVTQTPRYLIKTRGQQVTLSCSPISGHRSVSWYQQTPGQGLQFLFEYFSETQRNKGNFPGRFSGRQFSNSRSEMNVSTLELGDSALYLCASSDPPTRGGYTFGSGTRLTVV.

This clonotype was picked up a small number of times. The chain uses TRBV14 and TRBJ2-5; D is uncertain. The V end was cut by 3 bases, the J end by 1 base, with 15 bases between. The germline V gene encodes CDR1 SGHDN and CDR2 FVKESK. The CDR3 sequence is 16 residues long. The CDR3 is CASSHHPDPVQETQYF. The CDR3 DNA reads TGTGCCAGCAGCCATCACCCGGACCCCGTCCAAGAGACCCAGTACTTC.

The gene calls are TRBV24-1 and TRBJ2-7, with a possible D match to TRBD2 (5 bases). V was shortened by 5 bases and J by 5 bases, with 21 bases between the two germline ends. Germline loops: CDR1 KGHDR, CDR2 SFDVKD. The CDR3 runs to 16 residues. The CDR3 DNA reads TGTGCCACCAGTGCAGCACCTTTAGGGAGAAAAGACGAGCAGTACTTC. Its translation is CATSAAPLGRKDEQYF.

The J gene is TRBJ2-1, the V gene TRBV12-3 or TRBV12-4, with 7 bases that match TRBD1. The CDR3 spans 12 residues. The trim removed 2 bases at V and 15 bases at J, leaving 7 bases unmatched. The CDR3, as DNA: TGTGCCAGCAGTTTACAGGGGGTAGTACGGTTCTTC. As protein: CASSLQGVVRFF.

The rearrangement joins TRBV29-1 to TRBJ2-5; D ambiguous. CDR1 SQVTM and CDR2 ANQGSEA come from the germline V gene. The CDR3 sequence is 12 residues long. In DNA, the CDR3 is TGCAGTGTTCTAGAGGACCAAGAGACCCAGTACTTC. Translated, it gives CSVLEDQETQYF.

This chain uses TRBV5-1 with TRBJ1-2; D is possibly TRBD1 (5 bases). The CDR3 is 14 residues long. CDR1 SGHRS and CDR2 YFSETQ come from the germline V gene. V lost 4 bases, J lost 5 bases, and 15 bases lay in between. The CDR3 coding sequence is TGCGCCAGCAGCCGCCGGGACCGGAGTTATGGCTACACCTTC. This codes for CASSRRDRSYGYTF.

This clonotype showed up just a few times. The rearrangement uses TRBV2 and TRBJ1-6, with 8 bases identical to TRBD1. Germline V gene data show CDR1 as SNHLY and CDR2 as FYNNEI. V dropped 8 bases and J dropped 9; count of bases not matched to a gene: 6. The CDR3 totals 13 residues. The CDR3 protein is CASLGQGFSPLHF. CDR3 nucleotides: TGTGCCAGCCTCGGACAGGGTTTTTCACCCCTCCACTTT.

A few counts support this clonotype. The chain joins TRBV30 to TRBJ1-1; perhaps TRBD1 as D (6 bases). Germline V lookup: CDR1 GTSNPN, CDR2 SVGIG (reference sequence). The CDR3 covers 17 residues. V was trimmed by 3 bases and J by 1 base, leaving 21 bases between them. Written as DNA, the CDR3 is TGTGCCTGGAGAAATTTGAGACAGGTTCGGTCGAACACTGAAGCTTTCTTT. Amino acids: CAWRNLRQVRSNTEAFF.

As DNA, the CDR3 is TGTGCCAGCAGTTCGTCGACAGGGTTCATTAGCGGCTACACCTTC. Translating it yields CASSSSTGFISGYTF. This chain joins TRBV12-3 or TRBV12-4 and TRBJ1-2; 7 positions match TRBD1. There are 15 residues in the CDR3. V lost 4 bases to trimming and J lost 8 bases; unmatched junction nucleotides: 13.

Worth noting for this clonotype: A clone one base away is much larger, so this may be a read error. V usage is TRBV7-2 and J usage is TRBJ2-7; either TRBD1 or TRBD2 may fit D (5 bases each). CDR1 SGHTA and CDR2 FQGNSA come from the germline V gene. The CDR3 spans 14 residues. V lost 3 bases to trimming and J lost 6 bases, with 15 bases between them. The CDR3 sequence: CASSLGPGTCEQYF. CDR3 DNA: TGTGCCAGCAGCTTGGGGCCCGGGACCTGCGAGCAGTACTTC.

This clonotype was seen only a few times. The chain carries TRBV5-6 and TRBJ1-2; the D is unclear. The CDR3 spans 14 residues. Germline CDR1 and CDR2: SGHDT and YYEEEE. V lost 4 bases and J 2 bases, leaving 12 bases between the germline ends. The CDR3 bases are TGTGCCAGCAGCCGGATAGAGGCGAACTATGGCTACACCTTC. It specifies CASSRIEANYGYTF.

The chain joins TRBV12-3 or TRBV12-4 to TRBJ2-5, with 9 bases matching TRBD1. The CDR3 consists of 14 residues. After removal of 7 bases from V and 4 bases from J, the junction contained 7 bases not matched to a gene. The CDR3 sequence: CASTQGQGLETQYF. The CDR3 region has the DNA TGTGCCAGCACCCAGGGACAGGGTTTAGAGACCCAGTACTTC.

Only a few counts were recorded for this clonotype. J is TRBJ2-1 and V is TRBV24-1, with 13 bases that match TRBD2. The CDR3 consists of 21 residues. Germline lookup yields CDR1 KGHDR and CDR2 SFDVKD. V was pared by 4 bases and J by 7 bases, with 21 bases of the junction left unmatched. CDR3 in DNA: TGTGCCACCAGTGAGAGAGGGCTGGGGTTGGCCGAGACTAGCGGGAGGAATGAGCAGTTCTTC. Amino acids: CATSERGLGLAETSGRNEQFF.

The chain links TRBV20-1 to TRBJ2-4, with TRBD2 matching 9 bases. The CDR3 runs 11 residues. Germline V gene lookup returns CDR1 DFQATT and CDR2 SNEGSKA (reference sequence). V trimming: 3 bases; J trimming: 13 bases; junction bases outside the gene matches: 4. The CDR3 spells CSASWLAGQYF. The DNA for the CDR3 is TGCAGTGCTAGTTGGCTAGCGGGGCAGTACTTC.

This clonotype was found once. The chain joins TRBV3-1 to TRBJ2-1; D remains unclear. The germline CDR1 and CDR2 sequences are LGHDT and YNNKEL (reference sequence). This CDR3 has 16 residues. The V end was cut by 1 base, the J end by 1 base, with 11 bases between. The CDR3 spells CASSQAGPGSYNEQFF. CDR3 coding DNA: TGTGCCAGCAGCCAAGCCGGCCCCGGTTCCTACAATGAGCAGTTCTTC.